This T cell receptor (beta chain) was found in a study of shared clonotypes between healthy human individuals. Whole-study results and caveats: Clonotypes shared by all four sorted-subset donors had higher generation probabilities than non-shared clonotypes.

Germline lookup yields CDR1 SGDLS and CDR2 YYNGEE. The V gene lost 4 bases and the J gene lost 8 bases, with 19 bases spanning the gap. This CDR3 contains 15 residues. For this clone: Its antigen is not known.

An assay was performed, and its level was deep. Some clones are missing from TCRdb's copy, which holds only in-frame ones; the method was immunoSEQ multiplex PCR. The sample holds about 2.4 million clones, approximately 92% seen once. The origin of this receptor is a man aged 18 to 35 in good health. Sequencing was done on a sample of naive CD4+ T cells sorted from blood. The subset: CD45RA+ positively selected. The chain recombines TRBV9 with TRBJ2-1; D is tentatively TRBD1 or TRBD2 (6 bases each). The CDR3 loop is CASSPDPRGGYEQFF. For the CDR3, the DNA is TGTGCCAGCAGCCCAGACCCCCGAGGGGGGTATGAGCAGTTCTTC.